The rows below give T cell receptor beta chains drawn from one sample of a study of shared clonotypes between healthy human individuals. This table comes from immunoSEQ multiplex PCR, and its TCRdb copy is limited to in-frame clones, with some not included. The sample carries 630,000 or so clones, about 98% recorded once. The sequencing sample was made of naive CD8+ T cells sorted from blood. These receptors all stem from a man under 40 in good health. Both conserved end residues are trimmed from each CDR3. Fields, in order: J gene, V gene, CDR3 protein.

TRBJ2-5,TRBV7-2,ASSLRGWVETQY
TRBJ1-4,TRBV30,AWSRVSTEKLF
TRBJ1-1,TRBV11-2,ASRDSGTGGMNTEAF
TRBJ2-7,TRBV28,ASRLALSSYEQY
TRBJ2-7,TRBV9,ASSVAGGSSEQY
TRBJ2-3,TRBV5-1,ASSLRVRGLESAGWTDTQY
TRBJ2-7,TRBV27,ASSLGSTYEQY
TRBJ2-7,TRBV5-1,ASSLLAGEYEQY
TRBJ2-3,TRBV19,ASSSVLAGVSGSQY
TRBJ2-7,TRBV14,ASSQGGGDRYEQY
TRBJ2-1,TRBV15,ATSGGLVVDEQF
TRBJ2-5,TRBV27,ASSFSGTKETQY
TRBJ2-1,TRBV9,ASSVSSNEQF
TRBJ2-1,TRBV13,ASSLDRGPYNEQF
TRBJ2-1,TRBV5-5,ASSLGGYNEQF
TRBJ1-2,TRBV27,ASGNIGTEAYYGYT
TRBJ2-7,TRBV7-9,ASSFPRSEQY
TRBJ2-7,TRBV7-7,ASSADRLGEQY
TRBJ2-7,TRBV27,ASSLSYLPTYEQY
TRBJ2-7,TRBV11-2,ASSFLSYEQY
TRBJ2-1,TRBV4-1,ASSQDGTSGSAGQF
TRBJ2-7,TRBV5-6,ASSRGGGSLGEEQY
TRBJ2-5,TRBV29-1,SVVWLPETQY
TRBJ2-5,TRBV19,ASSFGLAGLETQY
TRBJ2-3,TRBV19,ASSMTRGYTDTQY
TRBJ1-1,TRBV9,ASSPQPGQGHSTEAF
TRBJ1-2,TRBV13,ASSLVGQRSINYGYT
TRBJ1-2,TRBV5-1,ASSLGHGRYGYT
TRBJ2-3,TRBV7-2,ASSTTGFDTQY
TRBJ2-1,TRBV7-7,ASSSSVGQYNEQF
TRBJ2-1,TRBV28,ASSFRTGTSGSYGQF
TRBJ2-5,TRBV2,AVGVKGETQY
TRBJ2-7,TRBV5-5,ASSWLGTGPYEQY
TRBJ1-2,TRBV5-4,ASSLAQGAQYGYT
TRBJ2-1,TRBV25-1,ASSELQAGGLNEQF
TRBJ2-5,TRBV5-1,ASSSGLEETQY
TRBJ2-7,TRBV7-2,ASSLMPGTGFYEQY
TRBJ2-7,TRBV15,ATSSDPTSGLTDEQY
TRBJ1-2,TRBV2,ASSDQARFLNYGYT
TRBJ2-1,TRBV14,ASSQARGIGRNERNEQF
TRBJ2-7,TRBV14,ASSGRLSSYEQY
TRBJ2-7,TRBV10-1,ASSDAGGHEQY
TRBJ1-1,TRBV6-1,ASSESGTNTEAF
TRBJ1-1,TRBV5-1,ASSFFGDRGTEAF
TRBJ1-1,TRBV9,ASTLGHKNTEAF
TRBJ2-3,TRBV29-1,SVDKRGGSGTDTQY
TRBJ2-3,TRBV11-2,ASSPPNPGLTDTQY
TRBJ2-1,TRBV25-1,ASSEFGLATGYNEQF
TRBJ1-1,TRBV7-9,ASSLLGAPTEAF
TRBJ1-5,TRBV5-1,ASSSRGEQPQH
TRBJ2-7,TRBV18,ASSPTDGYNRYEQY
TRBJ2-1,TRBV29-1,SVAQGGFNEQF
TRBJ1-3,TRBV6-1,ASSEKWGNTIY
TRBJ2-7,TRBV9,ASSGGGTAYEQY
TRBJ2-7,TRBV7-9,ASSSAGLSEQY
TRBJ2-2,TRBV6-5,ASSYGLATGELF